This record looks at one TCR beta chain sequence and its context. Antigen: not known. The junction had 13 bases not matched to a gene; V was cut back by 3 bases and J by 0 bases. This CDR3 has 18 amino acids. Germline lookup yields CDR1 SQVTM and CDR2 ANQGSEA. RNA transcripts served as the template for amplifying TCR beta CDR3 regions. The primer set for the first-round RT-PCR of the TCR CDR3 was HTBI. TCRdb reanalysed the multiplex PCR reads using MiXCR and keeps one entry per CDR3 protein. The table lists about 350,000 distinct CDR3 sequences, about 14% of them singletons. These data belong to a study of T cells in Graves' hyperthyroidism and ophthalmopathy. The wider study: Peripheral blood draws took place at initial diagnosis, ahead of any treatment. General study points: Researchers report that a 13 V-J model separated ophthalmopathy from stable hyperthyroidism.

Diagnoses used clinical symptoms, serum thyroxine and TRAb, thyroid ultrasound and orbital computed tomography. The authors took PBMCs from 8.5 to 10 ml fresh peripheral blood. This TCR was recovered from a woman aged 30 to 39 with Graves' hyperthyroidism. The source material was blood. This chain uses TRBV29-1 with TRBJ2-1, with 8 bases matching TRBD2. The CDR3 loop is CSVDRSSGSRSSYNEQFF. The CDR3 DNA sequence: TGCAGCGTTGATCGGTCTAGCGGGTCGCGGAGCTCCTACAATGAGCAGTTCTTC.